These 5 T cell receptor beta chains were sequenced from one sample in a study of blood T cells in healthy people across ages. Alongside a J-beta primer mix, a sample-barcoded 5' primer served in a second PCR lasting 7 to 11 cycles. TCRdb re-called the 5' RACE reads through MiXCR, storing one row per CDR3 protein. The data hold 780,000 or so distinct CDR3 sequences, with 20% to 25% observed a single time. The same specimen was also included in a second study, on T cells of mothers and their children.

The specimen was blood. These receptors were obtained from a boy aged 5 to 17 in good health.

The chain couples TRBV29-1 to TRBJ1-4; maybe TRBD1 (6 bases). This CDR3 has 13 amino acids. The germline V and J ends were trimmed by 6 bases and 8 bases, with 16 bases remaining between them. Germline V gene data show CDR1 as SQVTM and CDR2 as ANQGSEA. The CDR3 region has the DNA TGCAGCGTCGGACAGACCGGCGGCGAAAAACTGTTTTTT. This gives the protein CSVGQTGGEKLFF.

This clonotype was observed at least ten times. The V gene is TRBV5-1, the J gene TRBJ2-1; TRBD1 aligns across 12 bases. The J call may not be correct, given that the DNA end is closer to TRBJ2-7. This CDR3 region has 15 residues. The germline V gene encodes CDR1 SGHRS and CDR2 YFSETQ. DNA of the CDR3: TGCGCCAGCAGCATACAACCGGGACAGGGGGCCGAGCAGTACTTC. Translated, it gives CASSIQPGQGAEQYF.

V is TRBV4-1 and J is TRBJ1-4; no definite D call. The length of the CDR3 is 16 residues. Trimming removed 2 bases from V and 8 bases from J, with 18 bases in between. The germline gives CDR1 MGHRA, CDR2 YSYEKL. The CDR3 spells CASSQIPRGRGEKLFF. The CDR3 region has the DNA TGCGCCAGCAGCCAAATACCGAGAGGTCGAGGCGAAAAACTGTTTTTT.

This chain links TRBV5-4 with TRBJ2-3; TRBD2 matches 10 bases. The CDR3 loop spans 15 amino acids. CDR1 and CDR2 from the germline V gene are SGHNT and YYREEE (reference sequence). After removal of 5 bases from V and 4 bases from J, the junction contained 7 bases not matched to a gene. CDR3 amino acids: CASSSTGLASDTQYF. CDR3 DNA sequence: TGTGCCAGCAGTTCGACGGGACTAGCGTCAGATACGCAGTATTTT.

V and J are TRBV4-3 and TRBJ2-5; D ambiguous. The V end was cut by 1 base, the J end by 3 bases, with 12 bases between. Germline CDR1 LGHNA, CDR2 YSLEER. This CDR3 has 15 residues. This CDR3 reads CASSQASAGEETQYF. CDR3 sequence (DNA): TGCGCCAGCAGCCAAGCGTCCGCTGGAGAAGAGACCCAGTACTTC.